One sample yielded the 31 T cell receptor beta chains listed below, sequenced in a study of T-cell reconstitution after alpha-beta-depleted transplantation in children. Unique molecular identifiers were incorporated when the TCRbeta library was constructed. MiXCR was run by TCRdb on the PCR reads, yielding one entry per CDR3 protein. This sample carries 140,000 to 150,000 distinct CDR3 sequences, about 8.8% of them seen once, and the ten largest clones take 15% to 20%. The material sequenced was PBMCs, mostly from graft donor cells, taken 180 days after TCRalphabeta/CD19-depleted stem cell transplant. The receptors derive from a female patient aged 2-15 years who had a stem cell transplant for congenital amegakaryocytic thrombocytopenia, so the T cells may come from the graft donor.

This clonotype was detected many times. The V gene is TRBV9, the J gene TRBJ2-3, with 10 bases matching TRBD2. Germline trimming cut 4 bases from V and 5 bases from J; bases unmatched to any gene: 4. CDR1 SGDLS and CDR2 YYNGEE come from the germline V gene. The CDR3 totals 14 residues. CDR3 residues: CASSPRLAGDTQYF. The CDR3 DNA follows: TGTGCCAGCAGCCCAAGACTAGCGGGAGATACGCAGTATTTT.

V usage is TRBV15 and J usage is TRBJ2-3; the D gene is possibly TRBD1 (5 bases). The V gene's germline CDR1 is LNHNV and CDR2 YYDKDF (reference sequence). With 2 bases removed from V and 1 base from J, the gap between germline ends came to 10 bases. The CDR3 sequence is 15 residues long. As DNA, the CDR3 is TGTGCCACCAGCAGAACACTGACAGGCACAGATACGCAGTATTTT. Its protein product is CATSRTLTGTDTQYF.

This clonotype was seen repeatedly, ten times or more. This rearrangement joins TRBV5-1 to TRBJ2-2, with TRBD1 as a possible D gene (5 bases). Germline V gene sequence: CDR1 SGHRS, CDR2 YFSETQ. The ends were cut back, 0 bases at V and 7 bases at J, with 13 bases in the middle. The CDR3 is 15 amino acids. The CDR3 loop reads CASSLAAGLGGELFF. CDR3 in DNA: TGCGCCAGCAGCTTGGCCGCAGGGCTGGGCGGGGAGCTGTTTTTT. Full variable domain (missing parts from reference TRBV5-1 and TRBJ2-2): KAGVTQTPRYLIKTRGQQVTLSCSPISGHRSVSWYQQTPGQGLQFLFEYFSETQRNKGNFPGRFSGRQFSNSRSEMNVSTLELGDSALYLCASSLAAGLGGELFFGEGSRLTVL.

The chain has TRBV14 and TRBJ1-3; no firm D call. The V and J ends lost 8 bases and 0 bases respectively, with 5 bases between them. This CDR3 comprises 12 residues. Germline V lookup: CDR1 SGHDN, CDR2 FVKESK. Here the CDR3 reads CASQSSGNTIYF. CDR3 DNA sequence: TGTGCCAGCCAGAGCTCTGGAAACACCATATATTTT.

Here the CDR3 DNA reads TGTGCCAGCAGCTCCCTCCAGGGTCACAACACAGATACGCAGTATTTT. Residues: CASSSLQGHNTDTQYF. The genes are TRBV13 and TRBJ2-3; D might be TRBD1 (5 bases). There are 16 residues in the CDR3. In germline, CDR1 is PRHDT, CDR2 FYEKMQ (reference sequence). V lost 4 bases to trimming and J lost 2 bases, with 16 bases between them.

This sequence joins TRBV30 and TRBJ1-3, with a weak D call TRBD1 (5 bases). Germline V gene lookup returns CDR1 GTSNPN and CDR2 SVGIG (reference sequence). This CDR3 is built from 14 residues. Deletions cut 4 bases from V and 0 bases from J, with 10 bases between. The CDR3 loop is CAWKGTSSGNTIYF. The DNA for the CDR3 is TGTGCCTGGAAAGGGACGAGCTCTGGAAACACCATATATTTT.

Ten or more counts support this clonotype. This chain connects TRBV12-3 or TRBV12-4 to TRBJ2-7; D is unclear. CDR3 length equals 15 residues. V was shortened by 7 bases and J by 4 bases, with 20 bases between the two germline ends. The CDR3 region has the DNA TGTGCCAGCACCGAAGCGAGCGCAGGCGTTTACGAGCAGTACTTC. It translates to CASTEASAGVYEQYF.

This chain connects TRBV4-3 to TRBJ2-5; tentatively, D is TRBD1 (5 bases). CDR1 is LGHNA, CDR2 YSLEER, per germline. Trimming cost V 5 bases and J 5 bases, with 12 bases left between them. CDR3 size: 13 residues. The CDR3 DNA reads TGCGCCAGCAGCAAGGGGCCGACCGAGACCCAGTACTTC. Translating gives CASSKGPTETQYF.

Points on this clonotype: A clone one base away is much larger, so this may be a read error. The gene calls are TRBV4-2 and TRBJ1-2; 8 bases fit TRBD1. The V and J ends lost 4 bases and 5 bases, in that order; junction bases with no gene match: 9. Germline values: CDR1 LGHNA, CDR2 YNFKEQ. The CDR3 runs 15 residues. CDR3 bases: TGTGCCAGCAGCCTAGGACAGGGACCTCTATATGGCTACACCTTC. It specifies CASSLGQGPLYGYTF.

Many counts were recorded for this clonotype. This chain links TRBV5-1 with TRBJ2-1; TRBD1 might be the D (6 bases). CDR1 is SGHRS and CDR2 is YFSETQ in the germline V gene. Trimming stripped 4 bases from V and 3 bases from J, with 23 bases between. This CDR3 comprises 18 residues. The CDR3, as DNA: TGCGCCAGCAGCGGCGAGCCGGAACAGGGACCATTCTACAATGAGCAGTTCTTC. It encodes CASSGEPEQGPFYNEQFF. Combining the CDR3 with reference TRBV5-1 and TRBJ2-1 gives the whole variable domain KAGVTQTPRYLIKTRGQQVTLSCSPISGHRSVSWYQQTPGQGLQFLFEYFSETQRNKGNFPGRFSGRQFSNSRSEMNVSTLELGDSALYLCASSGEPEQGPFYNEQFFGPGTRLTVL.

In this sample, this clonotype turned up a few times. This chain uses TRBV30 with TRBJ1-1; D not resolved. Per the germline V gene, CDR1 is GTSNPN and CDR2 is SVGIG (reference sequence). The CDR3 has 14 amino acids. Trimming cost V 0 bases and J 0 bases, with 8 bases left between them. The CDR3 bases are TGTGCCTGGAGTGTAGCCTGGATGAACACTGAAGCTTTCTTT. Protein product: CAWSVAWMNTEAFF.

This clonotype has a count of ten or more. The chain carries TRBV6-5 and TRBJ2-5; a possible D gene is TRBD2 (6 bases). Trimming removed 6 bases at V and 1 base at J, with 12 bases between. Germline-derived CDR1 and CDR2 are MNHEY and SVGAGI. The CDR3 totals 14 residues. The CDR3 sequence is CASSPGLFQETQYF. CDR3 in DNA: TGTGCCAGCAGCCCGGGACTTTTCCAAGAGACCCAGTACTTC.

This clonotype was detected ten times or more. The chain couples TRBV29-1 to TRBJ2-7; 7 nucleotides align to TRBD1. The CDR3 length is 12 residues. Losses at the gene ends were 4 bases for V and 2 bases for J; bases not matched to a gene: 2. CDR1 SQVTM and CDR2 ANQGSEA come from the germline V gene. The CDR3 coding sequence is TGCAGCGTTGGGACAGGCCCCTACGAGCAGTACTTC. It is translated as CSVGTGPYEQYF.

There are many counts of this clonotype. The gene calls are TRBV20-1 and TRBJ2-5; no reliable D call. Between the trimmed V and J ends, which lost 3 bases and 1 base, there was a span of 12 bases. This CDR3 is 14 amino acids long. Germline V gives CDR1 DFQATT, CDR2 SNEGSKA (reference sequence). CDR3 region: CSARVSPVQETQYF. CDR3 sequence (DNA): TGCAGTGCTAGGGTCTCCCCAGTCCAAGAGACCCAGTACTTC.

Only a few counts were recorded for this clonotype. The chain uses TRBV29-1 and TRBJ1-1, with D possibly TRBD1 on 6 matching bases. This CDR3 has 11 residues. Germline V CDR1 and CDR2: SQVTM, ANQGSEA. V shed 7 bases and J shed 5 bases, with 11 bases lying between them. CDR3 sequence: CSGFRGTEAFF. The DNA for the CDR3 is TGCAGCGGATTTAGGGGGACTGAAGCTTTCTTT.

V usage is TRBV6-5 and J usage is TRBJ1-6; no firm D call. Per the germline V gene, CDR1 is MNHEY and CDR2 is SVGAGI. V shed 0 bases and J shed 16 bases, with 16 bases lying between them. CDR3 length: 14 amino acids. CDR3 nucleotide sequence: TGTGCCAGCAGTTACTCGTCAGCCACGAATCAACTCCACTTT. Translation: CASSYSSATNQLHF.

This clonotype was counted between two and nine times. This chain joins TRBV6-5 and TRBJ1-2; D uncertain. The ends were cut back, 0 bases at V and 4 bases at J, with 9 bases in the middle. The germline CDR1 and CDR2 sequences are MNHEY and SVGAGI. The CDR3 has 14 residues. The CDR3: CASSYSRNSYGYTF. DNA for the CDR3: TGTGCCAGCAGTTACTCGAGGAATTCCTATGGCTACACCTTC.

This clonotype was picked up many times. The gene calls are TRBV6-5 and TRBJ1-6; TRBD1 is a possible D gene (6 bases). Germline values: CDR1 MNHEY, CDR2 SVGAGI. The V end lost 0 bases, the J end lost 6 bases, and 15 bases lay between the germline ends. The CDR3 totals 17 residues. The CDR3 DNA reads as TGTGCCAGCAGTTACTCCATCGGTGGACAGTCTAATTCACCCCTCCACTTT. It encodes CASSYSIGGQSNSPLHF.

This clonotype was found many times. The CDR3 loop reads CASSLLDLQETQYF. The CDR3 DNA is TGTGCCAGCAGCCTGTTGGACCTACAAGAGACCCAGTACTTC. J is TRBJ2-5 and V is TRBV3-1; no definite D call. This CDR3 region has 14 residues. V was pared by 4 bases and J by 2 bases, with 11 bases between. Germline V CDR1 and CDR2: LGHDT, YNNKEL (reference sequence).

This clonotype came up many times. This chain connects TRBV5-1 to TRBJ2-5; D may correspond to TRBD1 or TRBD2 (5 bases each). Germline V CDR1 and CDR2: SGHRS, YFSETQ. CDR3 size: 13 residues. The germline V and J ends were trimmed by 6 bases and 1 base, with 10 bases remaining between them. This CDR3 reads CASNPGTQETQYF. CDR3 bases: TGCGCCAGCAACCCCGGGACCCAAGAGACCCAGTACTTC.

Only a few counts were recorded for this clonotype. The chain links TRBV7-6 to TRBJ2-2; perhaps TRBD1 as D (5 bases). V was cut by 6 bases and J by 7 bases, with 12 bases left in between. The CDR3 consists of 13 residues. Per the germline V gene, CDR1 is SGHVS and CDR2 is FNYEAQ. The CDR3 loop is CASSQQARGELFF. CDR3 in DNA: TGTGCCAGCAGTCAACAGGCTCGCGGGGAGCTGTTTTTT.

This clonotype was counted many times. This chain links TRBV5-1 with TRBJ2-1, with D possibly being TRBD2 (7 bases). The length of the CDR3 is 17 residues. The V and J ends lost 3 bases and 4 bases respectively, with 20 bases between them. Germline V lookup: CDR1 SGHRS, CDR2 YFSETQ. CDR3 amino acids: CASSSQAQGTIYNEQFF. DNA of the CDR3: TGCGCCAGCAGCTCCCAGGCTCAGGGGACTATTTACAATGAGCAGTTCTTC.

This clonotype was observed a few times. The chain carries TRBV6-6 and TRBJ2-1; 8 nucleotides align to TRBD2. This CDR3 has 13 amino acids. The V gene end was trimmed by 0 bases and the J gene end by 13 bases; junction bases not matched to a gene: 5. CDR1 is MNHNY, CDR2 SVGAGI, per germline (reference sequence). CDR3 sequence: CASSYSTGGRQFF. DNA of the CDR3: TGTGCCAGCAGTTACTCGACGGGGGGGCGACAGTTCTTC.

This clonotype was recorded many times. This chain uses TRBV7-2 with TRBJ1-1, with a weak D call TRBD1 (6 bases). V lost 1 base and J lost 8, with 14 bases in between. The CDR3 is 14 residues long. CDR1 and CDR2 (germline): SGHTA, FQGNSA. CDR3 in amino acids: CASSLVGGTGEAFF. The CDR3 DNA reads TGTGCCAGCAGCTTAGTAGGGGGTACAGGGGAAGCTTTCTTT.

In its sample, this clonotype was seen many times. The chain couples TRBV20-1 to TRBJ1-1; no clear D gene. This CDR3 region has 15 residues. Trimming took off 6 bases at V and 0 bases at J, with 17 bases between the two ends. Per the germline V gene, CDR1 is DFQATT and CDR2 is SNEGSKA (reference sequence). This CDR3 reads CSAGEPGGMNTEAFF. The CDR3 DNA is TGCAGTGCGGGAGAGCCAGGCGGAATGAACACTGAAGCTTTCTTT.

As concerns this clonotype: This likely comes from a read error, as the CDR3 has no conserved phenylalanine or tryptophan at its end. This chain links TRBV4-1 with TRBJ2-4, with D possibly matching TRBD2 (6 bases). CDR1 and CDR2 (germline): MGHRA, YSYEKL. CDR3 length equals 15 residues. V shed 2 bases and J shed 7 bases, with 15 bases lying between them. CDR3 DNA: TGCGCCAGCAGCCAAACTAGCAAGTCGAGTAACATTCAGTACTTG. It codes for CASSQTSKSSNIQYL.

This clonotype has more than one count but fewer than ten. The junction departs from germline at one end; a sequencing error may be responsible. This chain connects TRBV15 to TRBJ1-6, with 9 bases identical to TRBD1. Germline values: CDR1 LNHNV, CDR2 YYDKDF (reference sequence). This CDR3 comprises 12 residues. CDR3 bases: TGTGCCACCAGCAGAGCCCGGGACAGGGTCTACTTT. Translation gives CATSRARDRVYF.

In this sample, this clonotype turned up many times. This rearrangement joins TRBV12-3 or TRBV12-4 to TRBJ2-1; 9 bases are a match to TRBD2. The CDR3 loop spans 16 amino acids. V shed 3 bases and J 1 base; nucleotides not matched to a gene: 4. CDR3 nucleotide sequence: TGTGCCAGCAGTTTTCCTAGCGGGATTTCCTACAATGAGCAGTTCTTC. Its translation is CASSFPSGISYNEQFF.

Turning to this clonotype: This clone may be a read error of a much larger clone one base away. The rearrangement uses TRBV20-1 and TRBJ2-3; D not resolved. CDR3 length equals 12 residues. The V and J ends lost 2 bases and 5 bases respectively, with 8 bases between them. Per germline, CDR1 DFQATT and CDR2 SNEGSKA (reference sequence). The DNA of the CDR3 is TGCAGTGCTAGAATTGACCAAGATACGCAGTATTTT. Amino acids: CSARIDQDTQYF.

The chain joins TRBV6-1 to TRBJ2-3; 11 nucleotides match TRBD2. Germline CDR1 reads MNHNS; CDR2 reads SASEGT. With 7 bases clipped from V and 3 bases from J, the junction kept 6 bases outside the gene matches. This CDR3 is built from 15 residues. Here the CDR3 DNA reads TGTGCCAGCAACCTACTAGCGGGAGTTACAGATACGCAGTATTTT. It specifies CASNLLAGVTDTQYF.

Many counts were recorded for this clonotype. The rearrangement links TRBV29-1 to TRBJ2-1, with 13 bases that match TRBD2. This CDR3 has 14 amino acids. Germline lookup yields CDR1 SQVTM and CDR2 ANQGSEA. V lost 7 bases to trimming and J lost 9 bases; unmatched junction nucleotides: 9. The CDR3 bases are TGCAGCGCCAACGGACTAGCGGGAGTTAGTGAGCAGTTCTTC. Translation: CSANGLAGVSEQFF.